Here is one T cell receptor (beta chain) with its context. Its antigen is currently unknown. The isolated RNA, all of it, was reverse transcribed, so expressed TCRB transcripts were what got sequenced. The repertoire was sequenced with immunoSEQ multiplex PCR; TCRdb's copy has only in-frame clones and lacks some. Among 9,000 or so clones listed, 75% to 85% were seen once. The purity of all sorted populations exceeded 98%. The data were obtained in a study of beta chain features in type 1 diabetes. At the level of the study: Age, gender, cell numbers and subset yield matched between patients and controls.

Study outcomes and limitations: Here, the possible influence of HLA type (on TCRB rearrangement) remained unresolved.

The CDR3 is 13 residues long. CDR1 and CDR2 from the germline V gene are KGHSH and LQKENI. V was pared by 3 bases and J by 8 bases, with 5 bases of the junction left unmatched. Sample: Tregs from blood. The chain couples TRBV18 to TRBJ1-2; TRBD1 aligns across 8 bases. The sequence was collected from a woman in her late teens or twenties in good health. The chain's CDR3 is CASSPGQDRGYTF. The CDR3 DNA follows: TGTGCCAGCTCACCGGGACAGGATAGAGGCTACACCTTC.